This TCR beta chain was profiled in a study of synovial regulatory T cells in juvenile arthritis. Donors were 11 juvenile idiopathic arthritis patients with active disease. Patients were aged median approximately 12 years with disease lasting median approximately seven years. About this clone: Its antigen is not identified.

Libraries were prepared by immunoSEQ multiplex PCR; TCRdb keeps only in-frame clonotypes and omits some of them. Its listing shows 9,500 to 10,000 clones. Findings and caveats of the study: iaTreg TCR repertoires were largely private across patients and partially overlapped synovial Teff and blood CPL. TCR diversity was lower in inflammation-associated blood Treg cells than in other blood Treg cells. CDR3 overlap with synovial Tregs was higher for iaTregs than other blood Tregs.

The sample comprised Treg cells from blood. Subset reported: HLA-DR+ inflammation-associated blood Treg cells. The sequence was collected from a donor aged 2-30 years with juvenile idiopathic arthritis.

The CDR3 region is CASSSLSGGMNTQYF. The chain links TRBV5-4 to TRBJ2-3; TCRdb's assignment of TRBD2 cannot be checked, as there is no DNA. Germline loops: CDR1 SGHNT, CDR2 YYREEE (reference sequence). CDR3 length: 15 residues. Only the protein sequence is given.